This is a list of T cell receptor beta chains from one sample in a study of technical replicates of blood from a few donors. Only in-frame clones appear in the TCRdb table, and some are missing; sequencing was by immunoSEQ multiplex PCR. The data show fewer than 20,000 clones, approximately 80% seen once. Sequences were obtained from PBMCs. Receptors were obtained from a human donor in good health. Some clones in this sample may be carry-over from other donors' samples. Both conserved end residues are part of each CDR3. A D gene is named only where the DNA matches it firmly. Some rows mark clone size as missing; the rest say once, few, many or name a class of expanded clone.

V gene: TRBV5-1; J gene: TRBJ1-2; D gene: TRBD1; clone size: few; CDR3 DNA: TGCGCCAGCAGGCCGGGACAGGGGAACTATGGCTACACCTTC; CDR3 protein: CASRPGQGNYGYTF
V gene: TRBV11-3; J gene: TRBJ2-7; D gene: TRBD2; clone size: -; CDR3 DNA: TGTGCCAGCAGCCGTCGGGCGGGAGCAGGCGAGCAGTACTTC; CDR3 protein: CASSRRAGAGEQYF
V gene: TRBV2; J gene: TRBJ2-3; D gene: -; clone size: -; CDR3 DNA: TGTGCCAGCAGTGAAACTAAAGATACGCAGTATTTT; CDR3 protein: CASSETKDTQYF
V gene: TRBV18; J gene: TRBJ1-1; D gene: TRBD1; clone size: -; CDR3 DNA: TGTGCCAGCTCACCCGGACAGGGGATTGAAGCTTTCTTT; CDR3 protein: CASSPGQGIEAFF
V gene: TRBV6-5; J gene: TRBJ2-6; D gene: -; clone size: -; CDR3 DNA: TGTGCCAGCAGTACTAGTACTGGGGCCAACGTCCTGACTTTC; CDR3 protein: CASSTSTGANVLTF
V gene: TRBV5-6; J gene: TRBJ1-3; D gene: -; clone size: -; CDR3 DNA: TGTGCCAGCAGCTTGGCCCCAGGAGGGGAATCTGGAAACACCATATATTTT; CDR3 protein: CASSLAPGGESGNTIYF
V gene: TRBV9; J gene: TRBJ2-3; D gene: -; clone size: -; CDR3 DNA: TGTGCCAGCAGCGTCGGCACAGATACGCAGTATTTT; CDR3 protein: CASSVGTDTQYF
V gene: TRBV6-1; J gene: TRBJ2-2; D gene: TRBD1; clone size: -; CDR3 DNA: TGTGCCAGCAGTGAGAACAGGGGATACACCGGGGAGCTGTTTTTT; CDR3 protein: CASSENRGYTGELFF
V gene: TRBV7-3; J gene: TRBJ2-3; D gene: TRBD1; clone size: -; CDR3 DNA: TGTGCCAGCAGCGACAGGGGGCCGGGAGATACGCAGTATTTT; CDR3 protein: CASSDRGPGDTQYF
V gene: TRBV9; J gene: TRBJ2-5; D gene: TRBD2; clone size: -; CDR3 DNA: TGTGCCAGCAGCGTAGCCCCGGGGGGGTTGGTGCGGGGAACACAAGAGACCCAGTACTTC; CDR3 protein: CASSVAPGGLVRGTQETQYF
V gene: TRBV29-1; J gene: TRBJ1-2; D gene: TRBD1; clone size: -; CDR3 DNA: TGCAGCGTTATGACAGGGTCGGCTGGCTACACCTTC; CDR3 protein: CSVMTGSAGYTF
V gene: TRBV4-3; J gene: TRBJ2-1; D gene: TRBD2; clone size: -; CDR3 DNA: TGCGCCAGCAGCCAAGGGACTAGCGGGAGAAATGAGCAGTTCTTC; CDR3 protein: CASSQGTSGRNEQFF
V gene: TRBV28; J gene: TRBJ2-1; D gene: TRBD2; clone size: -; CDR3 DNA: TGTGCCAGCAGATTGGGGAGGGACAATGAGCAGTTCTTC; CDR3 protein: CASRLGRDNEQFF
V gene: TRBV7-6; J gene: TRBJ2-2; D gene: TRBD1; clone size: -; CDR3 DNA: TGTGCCAGCAGACAGGGGCCCCAGAACACCGGGGAGCTGTTTTTT; CDR3 protein: CASRQGPQNTGELFF
V gene: TRBV2; J gene: TRBJ1-1; D gene: -; clone size: few; CDR3 DNA: TGTGCCAGCAGTGAAGTGGAACAGGGATTCTCTGAAGCTTTCTTT; CDR3 protein: CASSEVEQGFSEAFF
V gene: TRBV4-2; J gene: TRBJ2-2; D gene: -; clone size: few; CDR3 DNA: TGTGCCAGCAGCCAAGAGCCGGACACCGGGGAGCTGTTTTTT; CDR3 protein: CASSQEPDTGELFF
V gene: TRBV19; J gene: TRBJ1-5; D gene: -; clone size: once; CDR3 DNA: TGTGCCAGTAGTATCGGACACTTTATTAGCAATCAGCCCCAGCATTTT; CDR3 protein: CASSIGHFISNQPQHF
V gene: TRBV11-3; J gene: TRBJ2-1; D gene: TRBD2; clone size: -; CDR3 DNA: TGTGCCAGCAGCTTAAGCGGGAGTGGTAATGAGCAGTTCTTC; CDR3 protein: CASSLSGSGNEQFF
V gene: TRBV6-6; J gene: TRBJ2-3; D gene: -; clone size: -; CDR3 DNA: TGTGCCACCTCCCACGGGAGAAGCACAGATACGCAGTATTTT; CDR3 protein: CATSHGRSTDTQYF
V gene: TRBV28; J gene: TRBJ1-1; D gene: TRBD1; clone size: -; CDR3 DNA: TGTGCCAGCAGTTTTAGGACAGGGGCTTTTGAAGCTTTCTTT; CDR3 protein: CASSFRTGAFEAFF
V gene: TRBV29-1; J gene: TRBJ1-2; D gene: -; clone size: -; CDR3 DNA: TGCAGCGTTGAAGGGGGCGCACAATCTTTTGGCTACACCTTC; CDR3 protein: CSVEGGAQSFGYTF
V gene: TRBV5-1; J gene: TRBJ1-2; D gene: -; clone size: -; CDR3 DNA: TGCGCCAGCAGCTTGGATACAGGGCGGAGTGGCTACACCTTC; CDR3 protein: CASSLDTGRSGYTF
V gene: TRBV5-6; J gene: TRBJ2-7; D gene: -; clone size: -; CDR3 DNA: TGTGCCAGCAGCCCGGGTGGGGCAAGCTCCTACGAGCAGTACTTC; CDR3 protein: CASSPGGASSYEQYF
V gene: TRBV4-1; J gene: TRBJ2-7; D gene: TRBD2; clone size: -; CDR3 DNA: TGCGCCAGCAGCCAGCTTACTAGCGATCCTAGCTCCTACGAGCAGTACTTC; CDR3 protein: CASSQLTSDPSSYEQYF
V gene: TRBV5-4; J gene: TRBJ2-3; D gene: TRBD2; clone size: -; CDR3 DNA: TGTGCCAGCACGCGGGGGGCGGGAGAGCCCGGAGATACGCAGTATTTT; CDR3 protein: CASTRGAGEPGDTQYF
V gene: TRBV5-1; J gene: TRBJ2-2; D gene: -; clone size: once; CDR3 DNA: TGCGCCAGCATCCAGCGGAACACCGGGGAGCTGTTTTTT; CDR3 protein: CASIQRNTGELFF
V gene: TRBV11-3; J gene: TRBJ2-6; D gene: -; clone size: -; CDR3 DNA: TGTGCCAGCAGCTTAAGCCCCGATGGGGCCAACGTCCTGACTTTC; CDR3 protein: CASSLSPDGANVLTF
V gene: TRBV7-8; J gene: TRBJ2-2; D gene: -; clone size: -; CDR3 DNA: TGTGCCAGCAGCTTAGCGCGAGGGAGCACTTCCGGGGAGCTGTTTTTT; CDR3 protein: CASSLARGSTSGELFF
V gene: TRBV5-1; J gene: TRBJ2-1; D gene: TRBD1; clone size: once; CDR3 DNA: TGCGCCAGCAGCTTGATGGCAGGGGGCCTCTACAATGAGCAGTTCTTC; CDR3 protein: CASSLMAGGLYNEQFF
V gene: TRBV7-8; J gene: TRBJ2-7; D gene: TRBD2; clone size: -; CDR3 DNA: TGTGCCAGCAGCCCGTCGGATAGCGGGCGACCTTTAGACCCCGAGCAGTACTTC; CDR3 protein: CASSPSDSGRPLDPEQYF
V gene: TRBV10-3; J gene: TRBJ2-1; D gene: TRBD2; clone size: -; CDR3 DNA: TGTGCCATGGGGACTAGCGGGGGACATGAGCAGTTCTTC; CDR3 protein: CAMGTSGGHEQFF
V gene: TRBV14; J gene: TRBJ2-7; D gene: -; clone size: -; CDR3 DNA: TGTGCCAGCAGCCAAGTATTCAGGCCCGAGCAGTACTTC; CDR3 protein: CASSQVFRPEQYF
V gene: TRBV11-2; J gene: TRBJ2-3; D gene: -; clone size: -; CDR3 DNA: TGTGCCAGCAGCCCTCTTAGATACGGTTCAGATACGCAGTATTTT; CDR3 protein: CASSPLRYGSDTQYF
V gene: TRBV7-3; J gene: TRBJ1-2; D gene: TRBD1; clone size: -; CDR3 DNA: TGTGCCAGCAGCCCTGGGACAGGGAGCTATGGCTACACCTTC; CDR3 protein: CASSPGTGSYGYTF
V gene: TRBV7-2; J gene: TRBJ1-1; D gene: -; clone size: -; CDR3 DNA: TGTGCCAGCAGCTTAGTCTTTGGAGGGACTGAAGCTTTCTTT; CDR3 protein: CASSLVFGGTEAFF
V gene: TRBV5-1; J gene: TRBJ1-1; D gene: TRBD1; clone size: -; CDR3 DNA: TGCGCCAGCAGCGGGACAGGACGCTCTGAAGCTTTCTTT; CDR3 protein: CASSGTGRSEAFF
V gene: TRBV10-3; J gene: TRBJ1-2; D gene: -; clone size: -; CDR3 DNA: TGTGCCATCAGTCCGGGGATGGACTATGGCTACACCTTC; CDR3 protein: CAISPGMDYGYTF
V gene: TRBV7-9; J gene: TRBJ2-2; D gene: -; clone size: -; CDR3 DNA: TGTGCCAGCAGCGGGGCGTGGAGGGGGCGCGTCACCGGGGAGCTGTTTTTT; CDR3 protein: CASSGAWRGRVTGELFF
V gene: TRBV15; J gene: TRBJ1-5; D gene: -; clone size: few; CDR3 DNA: TGTGCCACCAGCAGAGACAGGGGCGACAATCAGCCCCAGCATTTT; CDR3 protein: CATSRDRGDNQPQHF